The T cell receptor (beta chain) under discussion was sequenced for a study of tumor-infiltrating lymphocytes in primary liver carcinoma. Study at large: Roughly 3.65 to 8 million productive TCRbeta reads came from each sample, comparable across tissue types.

Germline DNA was also extracted, and blood RNA was taken from unsorted whole blood. Constant-region priming of 500 ng total RNA yielded TCR beta cDNA. TCR beta libraries came from three nested multiplex PCR rounds using slightly modified ARM-PCR. In the first two PCR rounds, TRBV1-TRBV30 forward primers were paired with a C-beta reverse primer, and each round lasted roughly 10 cycles. TCRdb re-derived calls from the multiplex PCR reads in MiXCR, one entry per CDR3 protein. The sample records 330,000 or so distinct CDR3 sequences, about two thirds being singletons. CDR3 length: 15 residues. The germline gives CDR1 SQVTM, CDR2 ANQGSEA. Unmatched junction bases numbered 10, after V lost 7 bases and J lost 4 bases. This clonotype was seen a few times. Its specificity is unknown. Study-level findings and limits: The bulk unsorted samples meant that CD4+ and CD8+ repertoires went uncompared. Blood had a significantly lower top-250-clone fraction than tumors did (p = 0.039). Tumor-adjacent and tumor-blood pairs shared a smaller degree of overlap than tumor region pairs.

The gene calls are TRBV29-1 and TRBJ1-5, with 10 bases lining up with TRBD1. The TCR comes from a man aged 40-55 years with primary liver carcinoma and hepatitis B virus infection. What was sequenced was peripheral blood. The chain's CDR3 is CSAVVTGGPNQPQHF. The CDR3, as DNA: TGCAGCGCTGTCGTGACAGGGGGCCCTAATCAGCCCCAGCATTTT.